The clone carrying this TCR beta chain was observed a handful of times. Its antigen is undetermined. Sequencing of cultured CD4+ T cell DNA used the Oncomine TCR Beta short-read assay. TCRdb independently ran MiXCR on the PCR reads; one entry per CDR3 protein. Of roughly 20,000 distinct CDR3 sequences in the sample, about three fifths were seen once. The sample's treatment: approximately 9-day PBMC culture with coronavirus spike peptide pools or control peptides (ViraFEST assay). The data originate from a study of vaccination and CD4 T cells after COVID-19. The junction had 15 bases not matched to a gene; V was cut back by 3 bases and J by 10 bases. This CDR3 comprises 17 residues. Germline lookup yields CDR1 DFQATT and CDR2 SNEGSKA (reference sequence).

The TCR was taken from a human donor who had recovered from COVID-19. The chain employs TRBV20-1 and TRBJ1-6; 10 nucleotides agree with TRBD1. Sequenced: CD4+ T cells from blood, cultured in vitro. In nucleotides, the CDR3 is TGCAGTGCTAGCCAATCCGGGACAGGGGTCCGCGAGTCACCCCTCCACTTT. It codes for CSASQSGTGVRESPLHF.